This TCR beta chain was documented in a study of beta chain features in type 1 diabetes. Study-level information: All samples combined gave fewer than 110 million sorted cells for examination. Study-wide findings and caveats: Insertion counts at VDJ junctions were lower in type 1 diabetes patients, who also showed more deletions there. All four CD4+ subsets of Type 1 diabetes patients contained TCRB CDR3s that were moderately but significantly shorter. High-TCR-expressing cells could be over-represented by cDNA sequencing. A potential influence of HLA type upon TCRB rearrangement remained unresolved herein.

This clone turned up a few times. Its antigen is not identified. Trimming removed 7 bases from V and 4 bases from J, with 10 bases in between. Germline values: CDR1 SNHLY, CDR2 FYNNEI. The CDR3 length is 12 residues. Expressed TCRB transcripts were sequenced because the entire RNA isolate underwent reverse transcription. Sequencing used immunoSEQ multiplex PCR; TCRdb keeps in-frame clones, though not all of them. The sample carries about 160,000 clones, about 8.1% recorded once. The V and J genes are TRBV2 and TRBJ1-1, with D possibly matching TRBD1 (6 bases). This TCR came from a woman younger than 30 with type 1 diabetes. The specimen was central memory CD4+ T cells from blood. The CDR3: CASTIRGTEAFF. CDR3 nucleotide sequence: TGTGCCAGCACCATCAGGGGCACTGAAGCTTTCTTT. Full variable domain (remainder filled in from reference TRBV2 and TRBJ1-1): EPEVTQTPSHQVTQMGQEVILRCVPISNHLYFYWYRQILGQKVEFLVSFYNNEISEKSEIFDDQFSVERPDGSNFTLKIRSTKLEDSAMYFCASTIRGTEAFFGQGTRLTVV.